These 5 T cell receptor beta chains share one sample of origin, sequenced in a study of tumor-infiltrating lymphocytes in primary liver carcinoma. Co-extracted RNA and DNA came from approximately 20-30 mg of unsorted bulk tissue. TCR beta cDNA was prepared out of roughly 0.5 ug total RNA by means of a constant-region primer. Slightly modified ARM-PCR served as the procedure for the TCR beta libraries. These libraries came from three rounds of nested multiplex PCR. Two initial PCR rounds of roughly 10 cycles each paired TRBV1-TRBV30 forward primers with a C-beta reverse primer. Each CDR3 protein gets one entry after TCRdb re-called the multiplex PCR reads with MiXCR. The sample holds roughly 120,000 distinct CDR3 sequences, 50% to 70% seen once. Sequencing was done on a sample of liver tumor tissue from sampling region 1. This sample's subset: tumor region T1, superior pole. These receptors were collected from a woman aged 55-69 years with primary liver carcinoma and hepatitis B virus infection.

A note on this clonotype: This sequence may be a read error, since a much larger clone differs from it by one base. This CDR3 reads CASSQMTGGTGLVNGQFF. CDR3 in DNA: TGTGCCAGCAGCCAAATGACGGGCGGGACAGGGCTTGTGAATGGGCAGTTCTTC. V gene TRBV4-2 combines with J gene TRBJ2-1, with 9 bases matching TRBD1. This CDR3 contains 18 residues. The V gene's germline CDR1 is LGHNA and CDR2 YNFKEQ.

The V call is TRBV28, the J call TRBJ2-5; tentatively, D is TRBD1 or TRBD2 (5 bases each). The CDR3 totals 13 residues. V was shortened by 4 bases and J by 5 bases, with 11 bases between the two germline ends. The V gene's germline CDR1 is MDHEN and CDR2 SYDVKM. Here the CDR3 reads CASSSPGTETQYF. The CDR3 coding sequence is TGTGCCAGCAGTTCCCCAGGGACCGAGACCCAGTACTTC.

Comments on this clonotype: A much larger clone lies a single base off, so this may be a read error. This chain's CDR3 is CAISEAQRQRDIQYF. In nucleotides, the CDR3 is TGTGCCATCAGTGAGGCTCAGAGGCAGAGGGACATTCAGTACTTC. The chain recombines TRBV10-3 with TRBJ2-4; a possible D gene is TRBD2 (5 bases). Germline CDR1 ENHRY, CDR2 SYGVKD. V dropped 2 bases and J dropped 8 bases, with 16 bases sitting between them. This CDR3 is built from 15 residues.

Note on this clonotype: The junction does not match germline at one end; this may be a read error. This chain uses TRBV7-9 with TRBJ2-7; unclear D gene. CDR1 is SEHNR and CDR2 is FQNEAQ in the germline V gene (reference sequence). The CDR3 contains 13 residues. The CDR3 loop is CASSYPTGYEEYF. Written as DNA, the CDR3 is TGTGCCAGCAGTTACCCCACGGGCTACGAGGAGTACTTC. Drawing the rest from reference TRBV7-9 and TRBJ2-7, the complete variable domain is DTGVSQNPRHKITKRGQNVTFRCDPISEHNRLYWYRQTLGQGPEFLTYFQNEAQLEKSRLLSDRFSAERPKGSFSTLEIQRTEQGDSAMYLCASSYPTGYEEYFGPGTRLTVT.

Of note for this clonotype: A read error may account for a junction end that differs from germline. The gene calls are TRBV11-1 and TRBJ2-1; the D is unclear. This CDR3 comprises 16 residues. Germline CDR1 reads SGHAT; CDR2 reads FQDESV (reference sequence). Here the CDR3 DNA reads TGTGCCAGCAGCTTAGCTGCGCGCCGGAGCTACAATGAGCAATCCTTC. Protein product: CASSLAARRSYNEQSF.